The clone carrying this TCR beta chain was observed many times. This sample is drawn from a study of T-cell reconstitution after alpha-beta-depleted transplantation in children. This CDR3 has 17 amino acids. V was clipped by 1 base and J by 4 bases; unmatched bases: 10. Germline CDR1 is SGHTA and CDR2 is FQGNSA. The authors prepared the TCRbeta library with unique molecular identifiers. TCRdb reprocessed the PCR reads with MiXCR, giving one entry per CDR3 protein. The sample consists of 100,000 to 130,000 distinct CDR3 sequences, approximately 6.9% of them appearing once. The material was PBMCs, mostly from graft donor cells, obtained 360 days after TCRalphabeta/CD19-depleted stem cell transplant. The sequence came from a male patient aged 2 to 10 who had a stem cell transplant for acute lymphoblastic leukemia, so the T cells may come from the graft donor. The chain uses TRBV7-2 and TRBJ2-1; 7 bases align to TRBD2. For the CDR3, the DNA is TGTGCCAGCAGCTTAGTACTAGCGCGAGCGCGATACAATGAGCAGTTCTTC. Its translation is CASSLVLARARYNEQFF.